The 13 T cell receptor beta chains listed next were all sequenced from one sample in a study of T cells in Graves' hyperthyroidism and ophthalmopathy. Researchers amplified the TCR beta CDR3 regions from RNA transcripts. The HTBI primer set drove a first-round RT-PCR of the TCR CDR3. TCRdb re-called the multiplex PCR reads through MiXCR, storing one row per CDR3 protein. This table has 300,000 to 350,000 distinct CDR3 sequences, approximately 17% appearing once. The source material was blood. These receptors originate from a man aged 25-45 years with Graves' hyperthyroidism.

This clonotype was observed many times. The chain links TRBV20-1 to TRBJ2-7, with a tentative D call TRBD2 (6 bases). CDR3 length: 14 amino acids. Germline-derived CDR1 and CDR2 are DFQATT and SNEGSKA (reference sequence). V was pared by 5 bases and J by 0 bases, with 14 bases between. The CDR3 spells CSACLDGSSYEQYF. CDR3 sequence (DNA): TGCAGTGCTTGCTTGGACGGGAGCTCCTACGAGCAGTACTTC.

The chain is built from TRBV28 and TRBJ2-7; D tentatively fits TRBD1 or TRBD2 (5 bases each). Germline CDR1 reads MDHEN; CDR2 reads SYDVKM. This CDR3 spans 14 amino acids. Trimming took off 6 bases at V and 2 bases at J, with 14 bases between the two ends. The CDR3 DNA sequence: TGTGCCAGCAGGGAAACAGGAGGACCCTACGAGCAGTACTTC. Its protein is CASRETGGPYEQYF.

This clonotype has ten or more counts. The chain combines TRBV11-2 with TRBJ2-3; D is unresolved. Germline loops: CDR1 SGHAT, CDR2 FQNNGV. The CDR3 contains 17 residues. The germline V and J ends were trimmed by 2 bases and 0 bases, with 15 bases remaining between them. CDR3 sequence (DNA): TGTGCCAGCAGCTTATTCCGCGGCGGATCTAGCACAGATACGCAGTATTTT. It yields the protein CASSLFRGGSSTDTQYF.

This clonotype was found a few times. The J gene is TRBJ2-7, the V gene TRBV6-1; TRBD2 matches 9 bases. This CDR3 spans 15 amino acids. CDR1 is MNHNS and CDR2 is SASEGT in the germline V gene. V dropped 6 bases and J dropped 3; count of bases not matched to a gene: 9. The CDR3 DNA sequence: TGTGCCAGCAGACCCTTTAGCGGGGGAGGCTACGAGCAGTACTTC. Protein sequence: CASRPFSGGGYEQYF.

At least ten counts were recorded for this clonotype. The chain's CDR3 is CAISDKGPNEQFF. CDR3 DNA: TGTGCCATCAGTGACAAAGGGCCCAATGAGCAGTTCTTC. The rearrangement joins TRBV10-3 to TRBJ2-1; D gene ambiguous. Trimming took off 3 bases at V and 6 bases at J, with 9 bases between the two ends. CDR1 and CDR2 (germline): ENHRY, SYGVKD. The CDR3 length is 13 residues.

The rearrangement uses TRBV25-1 and TRBJ2-1, with 10 bases identical to TRBD1. The CDR3 length is 17 residues. Germline values: CDR1 MGHDK, CDR2 SYGVNS. V gave up 2 bases and J gave up 9 bases; unmatched junction bases: 13. The CDR3 protein is CASSEHPGTGVDGEQFF. The DNA for the CDR3 is TGTGCCAGCAGTGAACACCCTGGGACAGGGGTTGACGGTGAGCAGTTCTTC.

V gene TRBV10-3 combines with J gene TRBJ1-6; perhaps TRBD1 as D (5 bases). Between the trimmed V and J ends, which lost 6 bases and 9 bases, there was a span of 12 bases. The CDR3 has 13 residues. Germline assignment: CDR1 ENHRY and CDR2 SYGVKD. The CDR3 sequence: CAIRTGFGSPLHF. In DNA form, the CDR3 reads TGTGCCATCAGAACAGGTTTCGGTTCACCCCTCCACTTT.

On this clonotype itself: A single base separates this from a much larger clone, so it may be a read error. The V and J genes are TRBV20-1 and TRBJ2-3, with a weak D call TRBD1 (7 bases). Germline lookup yields CDR1 DFQATT and CDR2 SNEGSKA (reference sequence). CDR3 size: 14 residues. CDR3 residues: CSARQGGVTDTLYF. The CDR3 DNA reads as TGCAGTGCTAGACAGGGGGGTGTGACAGATACGCTGTATTTT.

This clonotype was picked up a small number of times. This chain connects TRBV20-1 to TRBJ1-5; perhaps TRBD1 as D (5 bases). The CDR3 has 14 amino acids. V lost 4 bases and J lost 5, with 15 bases in between. The germline V gene encodes CDR1 DFQATT and CDR2 SNEGSKA (reference sequence). The CDR3 protein is CSAKQGPTDQPQHF. Written as DNA, the CDR3 is TGCAGTGCTAAGCAGGGACCGACGGATCAGCCCCAGCATTTT.

DNA of the CDR3: TGCAGTGCCCAAAGATCCGGGACAGCGGGGTTGTACACCTTC. As protein: CSAQRSGTAGLYTF. This sequence joins TRBV20-1 and TRBJ1-2, with 7 nucleotides matching TRBD1. V lost 6 bases to trimming and J lost 11 bases; unmatched junction nucleotides: 18. The germline gives CDR1 DFQATT, CDR2 SNEGSKA (reference sequence). The CDR3 length is 14 residues.

This clonotype was detected ten times or more. This chain links TRBV4-2 with TRBJ1-1; the D gene is possibly TRBD1 (6 bases). The ends were cut back, 5 bases at V and 5 bases at J, with 12 bases in the middle. Germline V gene sequence: CDR1 LGHNA, CDR2 YNFKEQ. CDR3 size: 13 residues. CDR3 nucleotide sequence: TGTGCCAGCAGCAGGGGGGTAGGGACTGAAGCTTTCTTT. It encodes CASSRGVGTEAFF.

This clonotype came up many times. The rearrangement joins TRBV7-2 to TRBJ2-7; 10 nucleotides line up with TRBD1. V lost 3 bases, J lost 4 bases, and 6 bases stayed unmatched. Germline V CDR1 and CDR2: SGHTA, FQGNSA. The CDR3 extends over 15 amino acids. CDR3: CASSFDRGRVYEQYF. As DNA, the CDR3 is TGTGCCAGCAGCTTCGACAGGGGGCGTGTGTACGAGCAGTACTTC.

The chain employs TRBV20-1 and TRBJ2-7, with 11 bases lining up with TRBD1. CDR3 length equals 13 residues. With V trimmed by 6 bases and J by 5 bases, 6 bases remained unmatched. Germline V CDR1 and CDR2: DFQATT, SNEGSKA (reference sequence). CDR3 bases: TGCAGTGCCCCCGGACAGGGGGCTCACGAGCAGTACTTC. Amino acid sequence: CSAPGQGAHEQYF.